This TCR beta chain came from a study of blood T cell repertoires in COVID-19 (dated by TCRdb to 2020 to 2022). In terms of the full investigation: Samples covering the acute and convalescent phases of COVID-19 were provided by collaborators in the United States, Italy and Spain. Samples came from the ongoing ImmuneRACE study (first 160 participants) plus 1,254 subjects from 6 global collaborators. Sample metadata almost always included a de-identified subject ID, COVID-19 status, age in years and sex. Where available, HLA class I and class II types were obtained from metadata supplied by the sample provider rather than from assay-based typing. The material from the prospective study consisted of cDNA or gDNA derived from T cells, B-cell-depleted T cells, or PBMCs. The dataset comprised deeply sampled blood TCRbeta repertoires from subjects exposed to, actively infected with, or recovered from COVID-19. The repertoires were released in a freely available public database intended as a resource for research on the immune response to SARS-CoV-2.

What the research found in general, with its limitations: How much clinical and demographic metadata was included differed by source and by participant, and the metadata was provided uncurated.

The collaborating institutions used their own protocols to collect whole blood in K2EDTA tubes. For TCRbeta analysis, collaborator samples were shipped as frozen whole blood, as isolated PBMCs, or as DNA extracted from either sample type. Turning to this clone: Which antigen it targets is not known. No much larger clone exists at a distance of one base, and base qualities are not known.

From the cysteine up to the phenylalanine, the CDR3 has a length of 15 residues. Only the CDR3 region is kept as DNA, spanning 45 bases read in frame from base 1. CDR1 and CDR2 (SGHAT, FQDESV) derive from the germline V gene (reference sequence). V loses 8 bases of germline sequence and J loses 0 bases, and the interval between the two ends is 14 bases. The immunoSEQ Assay, a bias-controlled multiplex PCR, was used to amplify TCRbeta CDR3 regions from genomic DNA. Turning to the authors' computational methods: The number of nucleated cells in each sample was estimated by amplification of reference gene primers within the assay. To quantify the absolute abundance of each unique TCRbeta CDR3 rearrangement, sequence reads were collapsed and filtered. For each sample, productive Simpson clonality was calculated by taking the square root of Simpson's diversity index across productive rearrangements. TCRdb's version of the immuneACCESS table is confined to in-frame rearrangements and falls short of the full clone set. An unresolved V gene accounts for under half of the shortfall where checked; the remainder is of unknown origin. V, J and clone size are those of that table, while D and trimming were read from the DNA. The sample table holds under 200,000 clones, of which around 89% were seen once. The ten largest account for 5.5% to 7% of the sample.

Sequenced input: peripheral blood. The receptor's source is a man between 40 and 49 years old with active or convalescent COVID-19. The chain links TRBV11-1 with TRBJ1-3; no D gene can be assigned with confidence. The sequenced DNA is TGTGCCAGCTCAAGAAATGCAGACTCTGGAAACACCATATATTTT. This is translated as CASSRNADSGNTIYF.